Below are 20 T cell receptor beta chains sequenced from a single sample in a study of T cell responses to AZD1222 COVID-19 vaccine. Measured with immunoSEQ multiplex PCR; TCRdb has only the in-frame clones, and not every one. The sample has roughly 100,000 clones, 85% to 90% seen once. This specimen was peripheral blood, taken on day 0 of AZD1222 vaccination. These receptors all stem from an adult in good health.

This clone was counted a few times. In DNA form, the CDR3 reads TGCAGTGCTAGTTTGGAGGGTTGGTCCTATGGCTACACCTTC. Its protein is CSASLEGWSYGYTF. This sequence joins TRBV20-1 and TRBJ1-2, with no clear D. Between the trimmed V and J ends, which lost 3 bases and 4 bases, there was a span of 15 bases. The length of the CDR3 is 14 residues. From germline, CDR1 is DFQATT and CDR2 SNEGSKA (reference sequence).

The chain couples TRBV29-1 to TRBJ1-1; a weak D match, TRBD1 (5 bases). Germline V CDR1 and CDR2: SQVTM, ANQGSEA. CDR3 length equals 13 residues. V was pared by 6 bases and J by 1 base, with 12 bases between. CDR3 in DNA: TGCAGCGTCCTCTACGGGGGGAACACTGAAGCTTTCTTT. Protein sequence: CSVLYGGNTEAFF.

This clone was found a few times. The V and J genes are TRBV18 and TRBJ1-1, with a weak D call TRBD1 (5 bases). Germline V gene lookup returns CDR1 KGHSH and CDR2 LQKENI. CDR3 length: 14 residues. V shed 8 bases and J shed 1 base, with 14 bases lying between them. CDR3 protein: CASLTAGGNTEAFF. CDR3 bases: TGTGCCAGCCTTACTGCCGGGGGGAACACTGAAGCTTTCTTT. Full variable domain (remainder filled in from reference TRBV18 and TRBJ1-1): NAGVMQNPRHLVRRRGQEARLRCSPMKGHSHVYWYRQLPEEGLKFMVYLQKENIIDESGMPKERFSAEFPKEGPSILRIQQVVRGDSAAYFCASLTAGGNTEAFFGQGTRLTVV.

Here the CDR3 reads CASSPPGGPNNEKLFF. The CDR3 coding sequence is TGTGCCAGCTCACCACCGGGGGGGCCGAATAATGAAAAACTGTTTTTT. The V gene is TRBV18, the J gene TRBJ1-4; a weak D match, TRBD1 (6 bases). Germline V gene data show CDR1 as KGHSH and CDR2 as LQKENI. V gave up 0 bases and J gave up 4 bases, with 12 bases separating them. The CDR3 covers 16 residues. Combining the CDR3 with reference TRBV18 and TRBJ1-4 gives the whole variable domain NAGVMQNPRHLVRRRGQEARLRCSPMKGHSHVYWYRQLPEEGLKFMVYLQKENIIDESGMPKERFSAEFPKEGPSILRIQQVVRGDSAAYFCASSPPGGPNNEKLFFGSGTQLSVL.

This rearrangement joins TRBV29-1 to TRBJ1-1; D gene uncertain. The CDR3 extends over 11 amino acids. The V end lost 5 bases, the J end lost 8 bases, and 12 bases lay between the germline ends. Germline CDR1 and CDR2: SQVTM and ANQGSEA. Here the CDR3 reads CSVPDAGEAFF. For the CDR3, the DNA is TGCAGCGTTCCCGATGCGGGGGAAGCTTTCTTT.

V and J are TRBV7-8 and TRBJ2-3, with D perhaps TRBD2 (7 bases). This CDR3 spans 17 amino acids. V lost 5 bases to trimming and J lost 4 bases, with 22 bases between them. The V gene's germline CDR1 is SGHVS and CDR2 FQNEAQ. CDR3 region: CASSPFGGAGFADTQYF. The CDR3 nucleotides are TGTGCCAGCAGCCCATTTGGGGGGGCGGGGTTCGCAGATACGCAGTATTTT.

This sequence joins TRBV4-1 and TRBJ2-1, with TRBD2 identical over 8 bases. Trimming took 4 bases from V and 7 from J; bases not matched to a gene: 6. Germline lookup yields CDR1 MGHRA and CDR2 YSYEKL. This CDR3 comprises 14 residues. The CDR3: CASSLGPGGNEQFF. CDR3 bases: TGCGCCAGCAGCCTGGGACCGGGAGGGAATGAGCAGTTCTTC.

DNA of the CDR3: TGTGCCAGCAGCTTATTCCCTCGGGACAGAGGCCTCTACGAGCAGTACTTC. Encoded protein: CASSLFPRDRGLYEQYF. The chain is built from TRBV11-2 and TRBJ2-7; 7 nucleotides align to TRBD1. The CDR3 has 17 residues. The germline CDR1 and CDR2 sequences are SGHAT and FQNNGV. V lost 2 bases to trimming and J lost 3 bases; unmatched junction nucleotides: 13.

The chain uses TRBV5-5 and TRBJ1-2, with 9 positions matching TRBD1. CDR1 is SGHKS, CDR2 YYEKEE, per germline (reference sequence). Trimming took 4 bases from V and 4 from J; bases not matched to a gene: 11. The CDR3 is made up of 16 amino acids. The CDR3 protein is CASSIGTGWEGYGYTF. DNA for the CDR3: TGTGCCAGCAGCATCGGGACAGGGTGGGAGGGCTATGGCTACACCTTC.

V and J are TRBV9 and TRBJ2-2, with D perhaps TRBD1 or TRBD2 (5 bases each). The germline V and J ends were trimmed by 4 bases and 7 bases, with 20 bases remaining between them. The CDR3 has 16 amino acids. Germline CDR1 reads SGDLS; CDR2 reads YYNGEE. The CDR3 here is CASSPGTGLKGGELFF. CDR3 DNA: TGTGCCAGCAGCCCCGGGACGGGTCTCAAGGGCGGGGAGCTGTTTTTT. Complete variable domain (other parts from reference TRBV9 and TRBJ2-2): DSGVTQTPKHLITATGQRVTLRCSPRSGDLSVYWYQQSLDQGLQFLIQYYNGEERAKGNILERFSAQQFPDLHSELNLSSLELGDSALYFCASSPGTGLKGGELFFGEGSRLTVL.

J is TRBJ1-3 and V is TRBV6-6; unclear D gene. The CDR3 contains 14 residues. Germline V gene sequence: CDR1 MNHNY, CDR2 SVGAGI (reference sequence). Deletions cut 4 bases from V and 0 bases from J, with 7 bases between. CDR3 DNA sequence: TGTGCCAGCAGTTGGGCAGCCTCTGGAAACACCATATATTTT. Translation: CASSWAASGNTIYF.

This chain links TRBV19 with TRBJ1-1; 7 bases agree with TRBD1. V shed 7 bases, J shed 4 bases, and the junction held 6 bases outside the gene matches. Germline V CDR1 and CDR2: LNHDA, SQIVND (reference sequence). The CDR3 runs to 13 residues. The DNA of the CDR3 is TGTGCCAGTACGACAGGGTATTTCACTGAAGCTTTCTTT. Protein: CASTTGYFTEAFF.

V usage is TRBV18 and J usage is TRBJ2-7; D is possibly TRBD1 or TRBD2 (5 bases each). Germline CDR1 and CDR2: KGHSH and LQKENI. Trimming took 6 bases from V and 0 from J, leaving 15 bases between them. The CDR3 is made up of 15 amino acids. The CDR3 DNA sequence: TGTGCCAGCTCCCCCGGCGCAGGGAGCTCCTACGAGCAGTACTTC. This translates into CASSPGAGSSYEQYF.

CDR3: CASRSSGDTQYF. The CDR3 nucleotides read TGTGCCAGCAGATCGTCGGGGGATACGCAGTATTTT. J is TRBJ2-3 and V is TRBV6-5, with a tentative D call TRBD2 (5 bases). In germline, CDR1 is MNHEY, CDR2 SVGAGI. The CDR3 is 12 residues long. V was shortened by 6 bases and J by 6 bases, with 10 bases between the two germline ends.

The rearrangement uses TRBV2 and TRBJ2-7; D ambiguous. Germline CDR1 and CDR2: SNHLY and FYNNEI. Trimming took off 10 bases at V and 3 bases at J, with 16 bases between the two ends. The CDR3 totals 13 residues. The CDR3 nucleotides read TGTGCCATCACGGACGGAGCGAACTACGAGCAGTACTTC. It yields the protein CAITDGANYEQYF.

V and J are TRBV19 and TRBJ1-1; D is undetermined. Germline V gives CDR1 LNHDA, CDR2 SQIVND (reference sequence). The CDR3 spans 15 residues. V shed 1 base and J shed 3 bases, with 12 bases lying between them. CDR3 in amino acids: CASSIVWKDYTEAFF. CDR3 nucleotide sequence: TGTGCCAGTAGTATAGTATGGAAGGACTACACTGAAGCTTTCTTT.

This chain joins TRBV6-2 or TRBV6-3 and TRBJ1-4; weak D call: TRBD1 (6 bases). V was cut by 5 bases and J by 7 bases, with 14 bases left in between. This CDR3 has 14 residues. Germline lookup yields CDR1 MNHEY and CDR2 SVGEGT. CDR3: CASSPPGQIEKLFF. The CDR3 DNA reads TGTGCCAGCAGTCCCCCGGGACAAATTGAAAAACTGTTTTTT.

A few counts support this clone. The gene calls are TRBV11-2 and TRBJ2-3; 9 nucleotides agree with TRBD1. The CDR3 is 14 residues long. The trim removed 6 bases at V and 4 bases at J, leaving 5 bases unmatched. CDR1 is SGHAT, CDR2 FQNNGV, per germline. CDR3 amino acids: CASSTDRGSDTQYF. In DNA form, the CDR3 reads TGTGCCAGCAGTACGGACAGGGGATCAGATACGCAGTATTTT.

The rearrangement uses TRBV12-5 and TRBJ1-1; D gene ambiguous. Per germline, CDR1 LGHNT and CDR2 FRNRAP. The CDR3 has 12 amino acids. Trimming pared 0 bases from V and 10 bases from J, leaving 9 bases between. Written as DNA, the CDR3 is TGTGCTAGTGGTTTGGTCGCGTTGGTAGCTTTCTTT. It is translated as CASGLVALVAFF.

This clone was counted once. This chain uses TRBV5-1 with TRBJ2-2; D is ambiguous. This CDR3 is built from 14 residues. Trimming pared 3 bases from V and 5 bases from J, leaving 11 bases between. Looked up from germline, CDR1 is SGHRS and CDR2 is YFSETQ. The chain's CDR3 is CASSWSTTTGELFF. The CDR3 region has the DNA TGCGCCAGCAGCTGGTCCACAACTACCGGGGAGCTGTTTTTT.